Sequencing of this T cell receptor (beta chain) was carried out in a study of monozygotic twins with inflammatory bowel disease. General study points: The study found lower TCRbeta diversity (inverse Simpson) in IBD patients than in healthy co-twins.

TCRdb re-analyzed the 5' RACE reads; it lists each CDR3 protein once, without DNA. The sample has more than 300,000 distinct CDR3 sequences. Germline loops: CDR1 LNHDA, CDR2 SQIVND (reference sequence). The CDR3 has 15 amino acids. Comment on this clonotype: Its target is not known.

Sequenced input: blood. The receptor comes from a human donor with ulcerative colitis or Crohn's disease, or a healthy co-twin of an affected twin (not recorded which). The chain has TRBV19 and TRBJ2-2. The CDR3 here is CASSRVSANTGELFF. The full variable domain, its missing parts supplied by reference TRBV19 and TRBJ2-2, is DGGITQSPKYLFRKEGQNVTLSCEQNLNHDAMYWYRQDPGQGLRLIYYSQIVNDFQKGDIAEGYSVSREKKESFPLTVTSAQKNPTAFYLCASSRVSANTGELFFGEGSRLTVL.